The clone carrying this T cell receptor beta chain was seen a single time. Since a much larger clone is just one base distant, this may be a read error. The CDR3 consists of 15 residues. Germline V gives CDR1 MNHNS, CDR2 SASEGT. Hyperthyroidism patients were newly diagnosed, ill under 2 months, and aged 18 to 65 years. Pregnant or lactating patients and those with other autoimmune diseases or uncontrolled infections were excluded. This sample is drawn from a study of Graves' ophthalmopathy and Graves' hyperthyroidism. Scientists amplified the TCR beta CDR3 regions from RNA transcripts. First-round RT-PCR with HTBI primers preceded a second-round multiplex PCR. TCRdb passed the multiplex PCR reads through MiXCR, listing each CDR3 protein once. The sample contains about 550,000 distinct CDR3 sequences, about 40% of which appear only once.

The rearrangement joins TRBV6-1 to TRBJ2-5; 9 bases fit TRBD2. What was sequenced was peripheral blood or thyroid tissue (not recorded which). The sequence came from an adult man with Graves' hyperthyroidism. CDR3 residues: CASSYSTSGRQTQHF. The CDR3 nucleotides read TGTGCCAGCAGTTACTCGACTAGCGGTCGACAGACCCAGCACTTC.